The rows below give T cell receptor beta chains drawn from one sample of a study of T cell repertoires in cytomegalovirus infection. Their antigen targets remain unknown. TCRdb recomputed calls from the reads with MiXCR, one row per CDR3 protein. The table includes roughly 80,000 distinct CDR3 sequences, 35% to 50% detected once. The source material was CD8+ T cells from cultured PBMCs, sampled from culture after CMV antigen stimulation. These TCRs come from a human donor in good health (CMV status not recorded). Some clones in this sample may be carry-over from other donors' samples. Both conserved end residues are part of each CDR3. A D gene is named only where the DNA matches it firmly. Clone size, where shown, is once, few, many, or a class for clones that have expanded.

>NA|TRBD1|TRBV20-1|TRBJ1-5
TGCAGTGCTACGAAGGGACAGATTAGCAATCAGCCCCAGCATTTT
CSATKGQISNQPQHF
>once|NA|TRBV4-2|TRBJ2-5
TGTGCCAGCAGCCAAGAAGGGGGACAAGAGACCCAGTACTTC
CASSQEGGQETQYF
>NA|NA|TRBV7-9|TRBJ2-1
TGTGCCAGCACCGATAACGGGAATGAGCAGTTCTTC
CASTDNGNEQFF
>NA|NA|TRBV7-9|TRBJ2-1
TGTGCCAGCAGCCCCGAAGGCTCTCCCAATGAGCAGTTCTTC
CASSPEGSPNEQFF
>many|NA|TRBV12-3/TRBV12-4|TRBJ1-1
TGTGCCAGCAGTTTCGGGACGTCGAACACTGAAGCTTTCTTT
CASSFGTSNTEAFF
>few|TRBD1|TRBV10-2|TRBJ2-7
TGCGCCAGCAGTGGGGGGACAGGGTTGGATGAGCAGTACTTC
CASSGGTGLDEQYF
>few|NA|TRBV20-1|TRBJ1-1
TGCAGTGCGCCACAGGGTTGGAACACTGAAGCTTTCTTT
CSAPQGWNTEAFF
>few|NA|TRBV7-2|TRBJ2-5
TGTGCCAGCAGCTTAGGGGCAGGTCTGTACCAAGAGACCCAGTACTTC
CASSLGAGLYQETQYF
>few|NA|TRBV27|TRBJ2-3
TGTGCCAGCAGTCAAGGATTTAGTATTCCACATACGCAGTATTTT
CASSQGFSIPHTQYF
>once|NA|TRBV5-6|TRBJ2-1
TGTGCCAGCAGCTTGGAGAGGTCAGGTGAGCAGTTCTTC
CASSLERSGEQFF
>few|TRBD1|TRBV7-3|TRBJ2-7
TGTGCCAGCAGCTTGGGACAGGGCCGCACCTACGAGCAGTACTTC
CASSLGQGRTYEQYF
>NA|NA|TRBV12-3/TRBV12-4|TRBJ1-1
TGTGCCAGCAGGCTCGACTCCTACATGAACACTGAAGCTTTCTTT
CASRLDSYMNTEAFF
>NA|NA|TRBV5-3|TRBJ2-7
TGTGCCAGCAGCTTGGCATTCAGTTACGAGCAGTACTTC
CASSLAFSYEQYF
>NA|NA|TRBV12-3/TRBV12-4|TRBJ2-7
TGTGCCAGCTCTTATGGGGCGAAATCCTACGAGCAGTACTTC
CASSYGAKSYEQYF
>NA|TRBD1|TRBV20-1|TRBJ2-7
TGCAGTGCTAGGGGGACAGATTTCTACGAGCAGTACTTC
CSARGTDFYEQYF
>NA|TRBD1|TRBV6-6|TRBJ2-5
TGTGCCAGCAGTTACGAGGGGGCCCCGGAGACCCAGTACTTC
CASSYEGAPETQYF
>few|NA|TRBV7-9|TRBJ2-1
TGTGCCAGCAGCCGCCCCGACTGGGCCTACAATGAGCAGTTCTTC
CASSRPDWAYNEQFF
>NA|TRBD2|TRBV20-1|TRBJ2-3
TGCAGTGCTAGAGAGGAGACTAGCGGGGACACAGATACGCAGTATTTT
CSAREETSGDTDTQYF
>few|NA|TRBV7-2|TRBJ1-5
TGTGCCAGCAGCGTTTATAGCAATCAGCCCCAGCATTTT
CASSVYSNQPQHF
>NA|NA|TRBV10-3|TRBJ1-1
TGTGCCATCAGTGAGTCCCAGGTTGAAGCTTTCTTT
CAISESQVEAFF
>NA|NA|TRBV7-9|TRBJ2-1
TGTGCCAGCAGCCCAACCAGACAGAGCTCCTACAATGAGCAGTTCTTC
CASSPTRQSSYNEQFF
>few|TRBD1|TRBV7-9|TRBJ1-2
TGTGCCAGCAGCTCGTCAGACAGGGAGGACTATGGCTACACCTTC
CASSSSDREDYGYTF
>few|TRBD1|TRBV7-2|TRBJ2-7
TGTGCCAGCAGCTTTCAGGGGGCTGCCTACGAGCAGTACTTC
CASSFQGAAYEQYF
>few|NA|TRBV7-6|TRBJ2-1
TGTGCCAGCAGCGACAGATCCGGGGAGCTAAATGAGCAGTTCTTC
CASSDRSGELNEQFF
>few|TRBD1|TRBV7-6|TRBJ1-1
TGTGCCAGCAGACCCAGTAGGGGGCCTCACACTGAAGCTTTCTTT
CASRPSRGPHTEAFF
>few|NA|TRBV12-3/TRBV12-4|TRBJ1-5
TGTGCCAGCAGCCCGGGCAGAGTAGGTAATCAGCCCCAGCATTTT
CASSPGRVGNQPQHF
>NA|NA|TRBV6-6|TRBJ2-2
TGTGCCAGCGCTCGGGGGCTCACCGGGGAGCTGTTTTTT
CASARGLTGELFF
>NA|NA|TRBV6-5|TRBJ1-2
TGTGCCAGCAGTTACGTGGCAGGAGACTCCTATGGCTACACCTTC
CASSYVAGDSYGYTF
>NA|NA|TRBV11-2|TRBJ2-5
TGTGCCAGCAGCTTATTCGCGTTTGAGGAGACCCAGTACTTC
CASSLFAFEETQYF
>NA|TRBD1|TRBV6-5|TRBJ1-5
TGTGCCAGCAAACAGGGGGTAGGCAATCAGCCCCAGCATTTT
CASKQGVGNQPQHF
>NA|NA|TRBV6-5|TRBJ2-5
TGTGCCAGCAGTTACTCGGCTAGTACGGACTGGGTCCCGCAAGAGACCCAGTACTTC
CASSYSASTDWVPQETQYF
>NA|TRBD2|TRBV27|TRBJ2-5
TGTGCCAGCAAAAGTAATGCGGCACCTAGCGGGGGGCCTCAAGAGACCCAGTACTTC
CASKSNAAPSGGPQETQYF
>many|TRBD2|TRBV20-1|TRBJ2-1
TGCAGTGCCAACCGCGGACTAGCGGGGGGCCCGAGCTCCTACAATGAGCAGTTCTTC
CSANRGLAGGPSSYNEQFF
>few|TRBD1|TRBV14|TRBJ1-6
TGTGCCAGCAGCAAGGACAGGGGGTATTCACCCCTCCACTTT
CASSKDRGYSPLHF
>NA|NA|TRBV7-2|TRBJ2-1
TGTGCCAGCAGCTTATCCCGAATGGGGAATGAGCAGTTCTTC
CASSLSRMGNEQFF
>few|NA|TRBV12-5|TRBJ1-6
TGTGCTAGTGGTTTAAACTTTAATTCACCCCTCCACTTT
CASGLNFNSPLHF
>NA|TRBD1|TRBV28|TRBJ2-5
TGTGCCAGCAGCCCTTGGGGACAGGGACAAGAGACCCAGTACTTC
CASSPWGQGQETQYF
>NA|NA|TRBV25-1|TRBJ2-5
TGTGCCAGCAGTGAAAAGCCCCCCCAGGCGCAAGAGACCCAGTACTTC
CASSEKPPQAQETQYF
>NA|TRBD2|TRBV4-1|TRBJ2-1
TGCGCCAGCAGCCAACTAGCGGGGGATCTCCCCTCCTACAATGAGCAGTTCTTC
CASSQLAGDLPSYNEQFF
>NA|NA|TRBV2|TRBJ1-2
TGTGCCAGCAGGGGGACGCTCTATGGCTACACCTTC
CASRGTLYGYTF
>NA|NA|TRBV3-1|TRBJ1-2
TGTGCCAGCAGCCAAGGGCAGGGGACCCTCTATGGCTACACCTTC
CASSQGQGTLYGYTF
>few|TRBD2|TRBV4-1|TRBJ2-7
TGCGCCAGCAGTCGACTAGCGGGGGAGCCTTCCTACGAGCAGTACTTC
CASSRLAGEPSYEQYF
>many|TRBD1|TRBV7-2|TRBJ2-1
TGTGCCAGCAGCTTAGACGGCAGGGGGCAGAATGAGCAGTTCTTC
CASSLDGRGQNEQFF
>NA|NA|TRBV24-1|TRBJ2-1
TGTGCCACCAGTCAGAGCGCTAAAGAGCAGTTCTTC
CATSQSAKEQFF
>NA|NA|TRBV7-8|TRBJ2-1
TGTGCCAGCAGCTTGACGACGGGTTCGAAGAAGTTCTTC
CASSLTTGSKKFF
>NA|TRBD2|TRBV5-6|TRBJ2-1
TGTGCCAGCAGCTTGGCCTTTAGCGGGGGGCTTTCCTACAATGAGCAGTTCTTC
CASSLAFSGGLSYNEQFF
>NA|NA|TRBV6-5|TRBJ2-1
TGTGCCAGCAGTCGACGTGGCGCGGGGAATGAGCAGTTCTTC
CASSRRGAGNEQFF
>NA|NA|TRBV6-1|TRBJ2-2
TGTGCCAGCAGTTATACAGGTTCCAGCTTCACCGGGGAGCTGTTTTTT
CASSYTGSSFTGELFF
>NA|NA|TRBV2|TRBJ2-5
TGTGCCAGCAGTGAATACGGGCAGCCGCAAGAGACCCAGTACTTC
CASSEYGQPQETQYF
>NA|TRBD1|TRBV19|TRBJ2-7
TGTGCCAGTAGTATAGAGTTCACCGGGACAGGCTTTTCCTACGAGCAGTACTTC
CASSIEFTGTGFSYEQYF
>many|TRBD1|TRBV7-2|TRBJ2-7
TGTGCCAGCAGCTTTGGGACAGGGGGCAGCTACGAGCAGTACTTC
CASSFGTGGSYEQYF
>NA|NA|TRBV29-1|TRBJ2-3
TGCAGCGTACCACCCTCGGGACTTAGATCCACAGATACGCAGTATTTT
CSVPPSGLRSTDTQYF
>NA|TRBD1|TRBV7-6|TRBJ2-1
TGTGCCAGCAGCCCAACGGGACAGGGGAAGTATGAGCAGTTCTTC
CASSPTGQGKYEQFF
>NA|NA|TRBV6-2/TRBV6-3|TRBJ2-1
TGTGCCAGCAGTTACTCATATGAGCAGTTCTTC
CASSYSYEQFF
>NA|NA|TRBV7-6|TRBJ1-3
TGTGCCAGCAGCCCGGACAGAAGCTCTGGAAACACCATATATTTT
CASSPDRSSGNTIYF
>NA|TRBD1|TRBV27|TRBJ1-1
TGTGCCAGCAGTCCGACAGGGGAGGGAATGAACACTGAAGCTTTCTTT
CASSPTGEGMNTEAFF
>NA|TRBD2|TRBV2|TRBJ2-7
TGTGCCAGTTACGGGAGCGGGGAGCCCTACGAGCAGTACTTC
CASYGSGEPYEQYF
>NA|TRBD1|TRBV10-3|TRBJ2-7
TGTGCCGCGGCTGGGACAGGGGGCTTGAACGAGCAGTACTTC
CAAAGTGGLNEQYF
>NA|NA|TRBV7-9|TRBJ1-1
TGTGCCAGCAGCCCACAGGCGCGCGACACTGAAGCTTTCTTT
CASSPQARDTEAFF
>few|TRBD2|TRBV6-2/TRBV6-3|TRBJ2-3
TGTGCCAGCAGTTACCCCGCCCTAGCGGGGGGTAACACAGATACGCAGTATTTT
CASSYPALAGGNTDTQYF